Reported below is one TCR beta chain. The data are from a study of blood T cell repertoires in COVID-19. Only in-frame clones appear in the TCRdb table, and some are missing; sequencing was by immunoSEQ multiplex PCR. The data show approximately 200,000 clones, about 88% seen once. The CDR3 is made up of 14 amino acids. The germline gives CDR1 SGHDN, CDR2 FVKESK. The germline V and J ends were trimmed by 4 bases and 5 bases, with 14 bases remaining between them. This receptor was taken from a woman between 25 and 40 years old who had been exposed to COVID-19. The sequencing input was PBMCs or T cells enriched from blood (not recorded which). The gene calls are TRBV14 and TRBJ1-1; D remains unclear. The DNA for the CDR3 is TGTGCCAGCAGCCCCCTCCGGGGAGGGACTGAAGCTTTCTTT. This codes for CASSPLRGGTEAFF.